The present entry profiles one T cell receptor (beta chain) with its context. Data came from immunoSEQ multiplex PCR; TCRdb stores just in-frame clones and leaves some out. The table includes about 600,000 clones, about 96% detected once. The sample is drawn from a study of shared clonotypes between healthy human individuals. Deletions cut 5 bases from V and 6 bases from J, with 17 bases between. Germline assignment: CDR1 MNHEY and CDR2 SVGAGI. This CDR3 has 15 amino acids. The receptor was derived from a woman under 40 in good health. The rearrangement links TRBV6-5 to TRBJ1-5; weak D call: TRBD1 (6 bases). Sequencing was performed on naive CD4+ T cells sorted from blood. As for subset: CD45RA+ positively selected. This chain's CDR3 is CASSPSGGGSQPQHF. CDR3 bases: TGTGCCAGCAGTCCCTCTGGGGGGGGCAGTCAGCCCCAGCATTTT.